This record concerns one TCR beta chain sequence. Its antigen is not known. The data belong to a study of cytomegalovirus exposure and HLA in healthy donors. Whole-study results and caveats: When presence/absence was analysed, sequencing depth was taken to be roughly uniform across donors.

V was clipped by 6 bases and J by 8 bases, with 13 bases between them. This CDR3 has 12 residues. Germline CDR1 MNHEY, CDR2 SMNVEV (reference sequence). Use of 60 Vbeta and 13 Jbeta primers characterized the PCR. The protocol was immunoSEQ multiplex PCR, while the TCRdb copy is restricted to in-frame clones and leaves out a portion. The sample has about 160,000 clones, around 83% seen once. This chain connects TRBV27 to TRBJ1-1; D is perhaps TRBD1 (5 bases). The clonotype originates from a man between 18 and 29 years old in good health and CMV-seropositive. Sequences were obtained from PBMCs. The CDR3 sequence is CASSQHSGEAFF. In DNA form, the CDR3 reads TGTGCCAGCAGCCAACATTCAGGGGAAGCTTTCTTT.